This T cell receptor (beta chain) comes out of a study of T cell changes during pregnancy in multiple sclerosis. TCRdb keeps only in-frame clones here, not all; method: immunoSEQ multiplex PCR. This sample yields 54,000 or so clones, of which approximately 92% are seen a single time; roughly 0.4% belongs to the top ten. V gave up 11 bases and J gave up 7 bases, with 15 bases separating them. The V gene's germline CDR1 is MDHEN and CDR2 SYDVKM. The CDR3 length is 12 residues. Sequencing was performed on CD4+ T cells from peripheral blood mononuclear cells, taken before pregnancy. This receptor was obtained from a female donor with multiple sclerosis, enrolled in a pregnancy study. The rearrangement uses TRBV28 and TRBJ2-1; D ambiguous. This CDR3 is CASWAPPNEQFF. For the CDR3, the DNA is TGTGCCTCTTGGGCCCCGCCTAATGAGCAGTTCTTC.